The clone carrying this T cell receptor (beta chain) was detected once. This record belongs to a study of blood T cell repertoires in COVID-19. Study summary: COVID-19 samples from acute and convalescent phases originated in the United States, Italy and Spain.

CDR1 SNHLY and CDR2 FYNNEI come from the germline V gene. J lost 4 bases, V lost 6 bases, and 4 bases had no gene match. This CDR3 region has 14 residues. Data came from immunoSEQ multiplex PCR; TCRdb stores just in-frame clones and leaves some out. Of 200,000 or so clones in the sample, 80% to 90% were seen once. V gene TRBV2 combines with J gene TRBJ2-5; 11 positions match TRBD2. The sequenced sample was peripheral blood. This TCR came from a man between 45 and 60 years old who had recovered from COVID-19. The CDR3, as DNA: TGTGCCAGCAGACTAGCGGGAGTTGGAGAGACCCAGTACTTC. This translates into CASRLAGVGETQYF. The whole variable domain, remainder taken from reference TRBV2 and TRBJ2-5, is EPEVTQTPSHQVTQMGQEVILRCVPISNHLYFYWYRQILGQKVEFLVSFYNNEISEKSEIFDDQFSVERPDGSNFTLKIRSTKLEDSAMYFCASRLAGVGETQYFGPGTRLLVL.